The 18 T cell receptor beta chains listed next were all sequenced from one sample in a study of identical twins. TCRdb reprocessed the 5' RACE reads via MiXCR and lists one record per CDR3 protein. This table holds about 920,000 distinct CDR3 sequences, around 12% found once. The same data also went into a second study, on yellow fever vaccine responses in identical twins.

The sample taken for sequencing was PBMCs. The receptors stem from a woman between 18 and 29 years old in good health.

This clonotype was recorded a few times. This sequence joins TRBV5-1 and TRBJ1-4, with D tentatively TRBD1 (6 bases). V dropped 3 bases and J dropped 4 bases, with 16 bases sitting between them. CDR1 SGHRS and CDR2 YFSETQ come from the germline V gene. CDR3 length equals 16 residues. The CDR3 region has the DNA TGCGCCAGCAGCTCGGGTGGACAGCCTTTTAATGAAAAACTGTTTTTT. Protein sequence: CASSSGGQPFNEKLFF.

This clonotype was detected a few times. The chain carries TRBV13 and TRBJ2-3; D unclear. The ends were cut back, 0 bases at V and 3 bases at J, with 7 bases in the middle. The CDR3 sequence is 14 residues long. CDR1 and CDR2 (germline): PRHDT, FYEKMQ (reference sequence). CDR3 amino acids: CASSLGSMTDTQYF. The CDR3, as DNA: TGTGCCAGCAGCTTAGGCTCTATGACAGATACGCAGTATTTT. Full variable domain (rest looked up from reference TRBV13 and TRBJ2-3): AAGVIQSPRHLIKEKRETATLKCYPIPRHDTVYWYQQGPGQDPQFLISFYEKMQSDKGSIPDRFSAQQFSDYHSELNMSSLELGDSALYFCASSLGSMTDTQYFGPGTRLTVL.

The chain joins TRBV3-1 to TRBJ2-1; 7 positions match TRBD2. V shed 4 bases, J shed 8 bases, and the junction held 11 bases outside the gene matches. The CDR3 loop spans 15 amino acids. CDR1 and CDR2 (germline): LGHDT, YNNKEL (reference sequence). The CDR3 protein is CASSPGLGRAYEQFF. CDR3 nucleotides: TGTGCCAGCAGCCCCGGACTAGGAAGGGCCTATGAGCAGTTCTTC.

The V call is TRBV24-1, the J call TRBJ1-2; 7 bases fit TRBD1. The J segment lost 4 bases and the V segment lost 4 bases, leaving 5 bases of the junction unmatched. This CDR3 is built from 14 residues. Germline CDR1 and CDR2: KGHDR and SFDVKD. The CDR3 DNA reads as TGTGCCACCAGTGAGTCGACAGGGATCTATGGCTACACCTTC. Protein product: CATSESTGIYGYTF.

This clonotype was found a few times. The chain couples TRBV3-1 to TRBJ2-1; 12 bases map to TRBD2. Germline trimming cut 4 bases from V and 6 bases from J; bases unmatched to any gene: 4. The CDR3 sequence is 15 residues long. The germline V gene encodes CDR1 LGHDT and CDR2 YNNKEL (reference sequence). Here the CDR3 reads CASSPSGGASNEQFF. The CDR3 bases are TGTGCCAGCAGCCCTAGCGGGGGGGCAAGCAATGAGCAGTTCTTC.

This chain joins TRBV5-1 and TRBJ1-1; D unclear. Germline lookup yields CDR1 SGHRS and CDR2 YFSETQ. The CDR3 loop spans 13 amino acids. Trimming pared 4 bases from V and 6 bases from J, leaving 13 bases between. DNA of the CDR3: TGCGCCAGCAGCACATCAGATCCTTCTGAAGCTTTCTTT. It codes for CASSTSDPSEAFF.

The gene calls are TRBV28 and TRBJ2-1; TRBD2 matches at 8 bases. With 9 bases clipped from V and 4 bases from J, the junction kept 8 bases outside the gene matches. This CDR3 comprises 14 residues. Germline V lookup: CDR1 MDHEN, CDR2 SYDVKM. The CDR3, as DNA: TGTGCCAGTAATTTAGCGGGACCTTACAATGAGCAGTTCTTC. This gives the protein CASNLAGPYNEQFF.

The rearrangement links TRBV4-1 to TRBJ2-3, with D possibly called TRBD1 or TRBD2 (6 bases each). The germline gives CDR1 MGHRA, CDR2 YSYEKL. The CDR3 has 17 residues. V was trimmed by 1 base and J by 5 bases, leaving 19 bases between them. CDR3 residues: CASSQAVPGARGDTQYF. In DNA, the CDR3 is TGCGCCAGCAGCCAAGCCGTCCCGGGGGCGCGTGGAGATACGCAGTATTTT.

The chain uses TRBV11-1 and TRBJ2-7; 14 bases are shared with TRBD2. Germline lookup yields CDR1 SGHAT and CDR2 FQDESV (reference sequence). The CDR3 has 18 residues. Germline trimming cut 5 bases from V and 0 bases from J; bases unmatched to any gene: 9. The CDR3, as DNA: TGTGCCAGCAGCCCAGGGACTAGCGGGGGCCCTAGCTCCTACGAGCAGTACGTC. Its protein is CASSPGTSGGPSSYEQYV.

This clonotype appeared a few times. CDR3 DNA sequence: TGCAGCGTTGGTACTAGCGGGGGGGCTATGACAGATACGCAGTATTTT. This gives the protein CSVGTSGGAMTDTQYF. The chain combines TRBV29-1 with TRBJ2-3, with TRBD2 matching over 13 bases. With V trimmed by 4 bases and J by 3 bases, 7 bases remained unmatched. The CDR3 extends over 16 amino acids. Per the germline V gene, CDR1 is SQVTM and CDR2 is ANQGSEA.

This chain links TRBV2 with TRBJ2-7, with a tentative D call TRBD1 (6 bases). The CDR3 is made up of 12 amino acids. Germline values: CDR1 SNHLY, CDR2 FYNNEI. V lost 5 bases and J 6 bases, leaving 11 bases between the germline ends. The CDR3 DNA follows: TGTGCCAGCAGTCGATGGACAGTCGAGCAGTACGTC. Its translation: CASSRWTVEQYV.

The rearrangement links TRBV7-2 to TRBJ2-7, with 10 bases that match TRBD2. The CDR3 loop spans 17 amino acids. The J segment lost 2 bases and the V segment lost 3 bases, leaving 10 bases of the junction unmatched. Germline V lookup: CDR1 SGHTA, CDR2 FQGNSA. CDR3 region: CASSFGGRTSGTYEQYF. The CDR3 DNA follows: TGTGCCAGCAGCTTTGGAGGTAGGACTAGCGGTACCTACGAGCAGTACTTC.

The rearrangement joins TRBV6-2 or TRBV6-3 to TRBJ1-2, with D possibly being TRBD1 (5 bases). CDR3 length equals 12 residues. Trimming shortened V by 6 bases and J by 10 bases, and 15 bases separated the two germline ends. Germline V gene sequence: CDR1 MNHEY, CDR2 SVGEGT. CDR3 sequence: CASRNFDRFYTF. Here the CDR3 DNA reads TGTGCCAGCAGAAATTTCGACAGATTCTACACCTTC.

The rearrangement uses TRBV6-5 and TRBJ2-5; the D call may be TRBD1 or TRBD2 (5 bases each). The CDR3 is 15 residues long. Germline V lookup: CDR1 MNHEY, CDR2 SVGAGI. The V end was cut by 0 bases, the J end by 3 bases, with 11 bases between. The CDR3 nucleotides are TGTGCCAGCAGTTACTCGGGGGTGGGGGAAGAGACCCAGTACTTC. Residues: CASSYSGVGEETQYF.

The chain is built from TRBV20-1 and TRBJ2-3, with 7 nucleotides matching TRBD2. Looked up from germline, CDR1 is DFQATT and CDR2 is SNEGSKA (reference sequence). This CDR3 has 15 residues. Germline trimming cut 3 bases from V and 4 bases from J; bases unmatched to any gene: 10. CDR3 DNA: TGCAGTGCTAGCCACGCCAGGACTAGTCCAGATACGCAGTATTTT. Residues: CSASHARTSPDTQYF.

A few counts support this clonotype. The V and J genes are TRBV4-1 and TRBJ2-1; maybe TRBD1 (5 bases). The CDR3 contains 15 residues. CDR1 MGHRA and CDR2 YSYEKL come from the germline V gene. The V end was cut by 4 bases, the J end by 7 bases, with 17 bases between. The CDR3 spells CASSPEGVRTNEQFF. CDR3 bases: TGCGCCAGCAGCCCCGAAGGGGTTAGGACAAATGAGCAGTTCTTC.

The chain couples TRBV15 to TRBJ1-2, with D maybe TRBD1 (6 bases). V lost 0 bases and J lost 5, with 13 bases in between. The CDR3 contains 15 residues. CDR1 and CDR2 (germline): LNHNV, YYDKDF (reference sequence). CDR3 amino acids: CATSRDQQGRYGYTF. Written as DNA, the CDR3 is TGTGCCACCAGCAGAGATCAGCAGGGGAGATATGGCTACACCTTC.

This clonotype was recorded many times. The V call is TRBV5-1, the J call TRBJ1-1, with a tentative D call TRBD1 (6 bases). Germline CDR1 and CDR2: SGHRS and YFSETQ. This CDR3 comprises 12 residues. Trimming stripped 2 bases from V and 8 bases from J, with 10 bases between. CDR3 sequence reads: CASSLETGEAFF. Here the CDR3 DNA reads TGCGCCAGCAGCTTAGAAACAGGGGAAGCTTTCTTT. The whole variable domain, remainder taken from reference TRBV5-1 and TRBJ1-1, is KAGVTQTPRYLIKTRGQQVTLSCSPISGHRSVSWYQQTPGQGLQFLFEYFSETQRNKGNFPGRFSGRQFSNSRSEMNVSTLELGDSALYLCASSLETGEAFFGQGTRLTVV.